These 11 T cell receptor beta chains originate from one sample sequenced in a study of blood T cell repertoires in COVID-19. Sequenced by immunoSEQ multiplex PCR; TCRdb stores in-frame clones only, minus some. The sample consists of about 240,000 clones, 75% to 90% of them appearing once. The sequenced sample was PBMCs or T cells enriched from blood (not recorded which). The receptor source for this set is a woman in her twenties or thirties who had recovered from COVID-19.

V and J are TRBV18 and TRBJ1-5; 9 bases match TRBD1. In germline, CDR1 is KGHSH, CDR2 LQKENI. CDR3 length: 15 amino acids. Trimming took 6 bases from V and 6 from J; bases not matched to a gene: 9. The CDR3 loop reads CASSLGQGRVQPQHF. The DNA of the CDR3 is TGTGCCAGCTCGTTGGGACAGGGAAGGGTTCAGCCCCAGCATTTT.

CDR3 nucleotide sequence: TGTGCCAGCAGTCTTCCTGTAGGCTACACCTTC. As protein: CASSLPVGYTF. This chain links TRBV28 with TRBJ1-2; no firm D call. This CDR3 region has 11 residues. Germline CDR1 is MDHEN and CDR2 is SYDVKM. V lost 5 bases to trimming and J lost 8 bases, with 9 bases between them.

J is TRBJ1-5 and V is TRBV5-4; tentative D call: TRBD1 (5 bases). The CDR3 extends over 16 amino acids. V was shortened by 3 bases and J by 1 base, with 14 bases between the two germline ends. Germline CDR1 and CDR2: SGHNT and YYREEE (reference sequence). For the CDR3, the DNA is TGTGCCAGCAGCTCCGGGGGACCGACCAGCAATCAGCCCCAGCATTTT. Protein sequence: CASSSGGPTSNQPQHF.

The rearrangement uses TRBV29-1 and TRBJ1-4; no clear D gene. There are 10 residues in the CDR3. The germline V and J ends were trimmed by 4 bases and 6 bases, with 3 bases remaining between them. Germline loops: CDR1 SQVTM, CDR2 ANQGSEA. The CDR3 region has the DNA TGCAGCGTTGGCGATGAAAAACTGTTTTTT. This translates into CSVGDEKLFF.

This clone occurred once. The CDR3 sequence: CASSTPIKGRGTEAFF. As DNA, the CDR3 is TGTGCCAGCAGCACCCCTATCAAAGGGCGAGGGACTGAAGCTTTCTTT. The chain has TRBV5-5 and TRBJ1-1; unclear D gene. Trimming left V 4 bases short and J 5 bases short, with 21 bases between. Germline V gene sequence: CDR1 SGHKS, CDR2 YYEKEE (reference sequence). This CDR3 is built from 16 residues.

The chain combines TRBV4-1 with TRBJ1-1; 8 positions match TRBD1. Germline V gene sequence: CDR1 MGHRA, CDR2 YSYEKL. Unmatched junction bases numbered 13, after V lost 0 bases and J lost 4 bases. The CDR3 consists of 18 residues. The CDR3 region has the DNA TGCGCCAGCAGCCAAGAGGGATATACAGGGGGAAGGGTCACTGAAGCTTTCTTT. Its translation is CASSQEGYTGGRVTEAFF.

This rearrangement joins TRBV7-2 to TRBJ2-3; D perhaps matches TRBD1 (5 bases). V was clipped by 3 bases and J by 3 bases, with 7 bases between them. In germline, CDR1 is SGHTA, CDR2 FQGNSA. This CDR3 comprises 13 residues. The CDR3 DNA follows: TGTGCCAGCAGCTTCAGGGTTACAGATACGCAGTATTTT. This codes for CASSFRVTDTQYF.

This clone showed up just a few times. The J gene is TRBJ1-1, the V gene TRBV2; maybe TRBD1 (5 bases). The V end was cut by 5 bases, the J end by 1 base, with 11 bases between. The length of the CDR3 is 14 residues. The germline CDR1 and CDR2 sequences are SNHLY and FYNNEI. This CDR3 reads CASSFDRGNTEAFF. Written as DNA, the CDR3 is TGTGCCAGCAGTTTCGATAGGGGGAACACTGAAGCTTTCTTT. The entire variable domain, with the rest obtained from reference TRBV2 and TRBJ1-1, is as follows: EPEVTQTPSHQVTQMGQEVILRCVPISNHLYFYWYRQILGQKVEFLVSFYNNEISEKSEIFDDQFSVERPDGSNFTLKIRSTKLEDSAMYFCASSFDRGNTEAFFGQGTRLTVV.

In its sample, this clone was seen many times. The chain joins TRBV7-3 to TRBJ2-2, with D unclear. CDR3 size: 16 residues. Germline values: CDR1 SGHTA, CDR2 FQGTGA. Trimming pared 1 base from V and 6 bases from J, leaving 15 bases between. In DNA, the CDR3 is TGTGCCAGCAGCTTAAACCCGTCCGCCGCGGCCGGGGAGCTGTTTTTT. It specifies CASSLNPSAAAGELFF.

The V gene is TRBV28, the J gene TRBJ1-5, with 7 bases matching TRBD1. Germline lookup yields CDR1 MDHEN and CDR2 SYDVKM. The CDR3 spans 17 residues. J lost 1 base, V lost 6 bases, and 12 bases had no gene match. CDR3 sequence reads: CASSRDSYFLSNQPQHF. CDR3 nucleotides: TGTGCCAGCAGCCGGGACAGTTATTTCCTAAGCAATCAGCCCCAGCATTTT.

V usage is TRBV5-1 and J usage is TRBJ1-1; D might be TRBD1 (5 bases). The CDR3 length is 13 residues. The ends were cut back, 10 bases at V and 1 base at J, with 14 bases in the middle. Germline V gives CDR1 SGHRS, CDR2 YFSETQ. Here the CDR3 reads CASRQSKNTEAFF. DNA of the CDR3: TGCGCCTCAAGACAGTCGAAGAACACTGAAGCTTTCTTT.